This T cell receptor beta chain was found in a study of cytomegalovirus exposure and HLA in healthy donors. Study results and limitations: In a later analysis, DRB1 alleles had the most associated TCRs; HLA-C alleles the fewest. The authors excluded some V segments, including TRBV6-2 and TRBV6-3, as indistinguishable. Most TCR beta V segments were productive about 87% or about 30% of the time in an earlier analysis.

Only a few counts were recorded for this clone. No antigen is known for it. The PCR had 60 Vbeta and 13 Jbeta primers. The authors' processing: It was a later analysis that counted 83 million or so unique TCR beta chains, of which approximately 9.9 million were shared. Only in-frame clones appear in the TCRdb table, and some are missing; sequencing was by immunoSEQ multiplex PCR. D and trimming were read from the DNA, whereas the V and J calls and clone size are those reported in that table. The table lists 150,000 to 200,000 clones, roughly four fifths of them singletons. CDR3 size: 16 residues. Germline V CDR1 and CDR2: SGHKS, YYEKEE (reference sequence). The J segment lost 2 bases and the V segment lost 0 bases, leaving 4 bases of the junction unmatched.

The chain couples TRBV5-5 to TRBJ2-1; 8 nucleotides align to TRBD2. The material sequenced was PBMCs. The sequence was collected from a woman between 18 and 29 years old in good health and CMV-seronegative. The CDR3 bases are TGTGCCAGCAGCTTGGTGGCGGGGGGCGCCTACAATGAGCAGTTCTTC. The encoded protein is CASSLVAGGAYNEQFF.